Listed below are T cell receptor beta chains from one sample, sequenced in a study of beta chain features in type 1 diabetes. Clones were read by immunoSEQ multiplex PCR, and TCRdb kept only the in-frame ones, dropping some. The data show hundreds of thousands of clones, with under 15% seen just once and approximately 0.022% held by the top ten. Source material: naive CD4+ T cells from blood. The origin of the receptors is a man younger than 35 with type 1 diabetes. CDR3s include the opening cysteine and the closing phenylalanine or tryptophan. The D gene is left open where the match is weak. Not all rows give a size; the values are once, few, many and, for expanded clones, a class.

J,length,D,V,size,CDR3,DNA
TRBJ2-5,15,TRBD1,TRBV10-3,NA,CAISQPGQFGETQYF,TGTGCCATCAGCCAGCCGGGACAGTTCGGAGAGACCCAGTACTTC
TRBJ2-7,15,TRBD1,TRBV29-1,few,CSVETLTGKLGEQYF,TGCAGCGTCGAGACCCTGACAGGGAAGTTGGGAGAGCAGTACTTC
TRBJ1-6,18,NA,TRBV30,few,CAWRTRDTSSSYNSPLHF,TGTGCCTGGAGAACGCGGGACACATCGAGCTCCTATAATTCACCCCTCCACTTT
TRBJ2-3,15,NA,TRBV13,NA,CASSFFRASTDTQYF,TGTGCCAGCAGCTTTTTCCGGGCTAGCACAGATACGCAGTATTTT
TRBJ1-1,17,NA,TRBV28,few,CASSPAVYGGVVSEAFF,TGTGCCAGCAGTCCCGCGGTGTACGGGGGGGTGGTATCTGAAGCTTTCTTT
TRBJ1-2,15,NA,TRBV7-2,few,CASSITEGLDHGYTF,TGTGCCAGCAGCATCACAGAGGGGTTGGATCATGGCTACACCTTC
TRBJ1-4,15,TRBD1,TRBV6-5,NA,CASSYSGQGGEKLFF,TGTGCCAGCAGTTACTCCGGACAGGGGGGGGAAAAACTGTTTTTT
TRBJ1-2,11,TRBD1,TRBV20-1,NA,CTQTGGKGYTF,TGCACCCAAACAGGGGGCAAGGGCTACACCTTC
TRBJ2-3,15,TRBD2,TRBV10-3,few,CAISGLADSTDTQYF,TGTGCCATCAGTGGACTAGCAGATAGCACAGATACGCAGTATTTT
TRBJ2-7,13,NA,TRBV30,NA,CAWSTGTTNEQYF,TGTGCCTGGAGCACCGGGACAACCAACGAGCAGTACTTC
TRBJ2-7,16,NA,TRBV30,few,CAWSVRIGASSYEQYF,TGTGCCTGGAGTGTACGGATAGGGGCTAGCTCCTACGAGCAGTACTTC
TRBJ1-2,17,NA,TRBV7-9,NA,CASSSSFGQNPNYGYTF,TGTGCCAGCAGCTCGAGTTTCGGACAAAACCCTAACTATGGCTACACCTTC
TRBJ1-5,15,NA,TRBV4-1,few,CASSQDGVGNQPQHF,TGCGCCAGCAGCCAAGATGGCGTAGGCAATCAGCCCCAGCATTTT
TRBJ2-5,14,NA,TRBV19,few,CASSIRRDQETQYF,TGTGCCAGTAGTATTAGGAGGGACCAAGAGACCCAGTACTTC
TRBJ2-4,18,TRBD1,TRBV29-1,few,CSVVTGGFFPLAKNIQYF,TGCAGCGTTGTGACAGGGGGGTTCTTTCCCCTAGCCAAAAACATTCAGTACTTC
TRBJ1-5,14,NA,TRBV30,few,CAWSQTQSNQPQHF,TGTGCCTGGAGTCAGACCCAGAGCAATCAGCCCCAGCATTTT
TRBJ2-7,16,TRBD1,TRBV6-5,NA,CASSYSRTGPSYEQYF,TGTGCCAGCAGTTACTCGAGGACAGGGCCTTCCTACGAGCAGTACTTC
TRBJ1-1,13,NA,TRBV30,few,CAWSKGSNTEAFF,TGTGCCTGGAGTAAGGGCTCGAACACTGAAGCTTTCTTT
TRBJ2-2,16,TRBD1,TRBV9,few,CASSVGQGSNTGELFF,TGTGCCAGCAGCGTAGGACAGGGTAGTAACACCGGGGAGCTGTTTTTT
TRBJ2-3,15,NA,TRBV6-5,NA,CASSYQGMGGDTQYF,TGTGCCAGCAGTTATCAGGGCATGGGGGGAGATACGCAGTATTTT
TRBJ2-7,15,NA,TRBV6-6,NA,CASSYGQGSSYEQYF,TGTGCCAGCAGTTACGGGCAGGGGAGCTCCTACGAGCAGTACTTC
TRBJ1-2,14,TRBD1,TRBV28,few,CASSLDRGPGGYTF,TGTGCCAGCAGTTTAGACAGGGGGCCGGGAGGCTACACCTTC
TRBJ1-1,14,NA,TRBV28,NA,CASSFGGSGTEAFF,TGTGCCAGCAGTTTCGGGGGATCGGGTACTGAAGCTTTCTTT
TRBJ1-3,13,NA,TRBV6-5,NA,CASSFQAGNTIYF,TGTGCCAGCAGTTTCCAGGCTGGAAACACCATATATTTT
TRBJ2-7,12,NA,TRBV7-9,few,CASSPTGTEQYF,TGTGCCAGCAGCCCAACAGGGACCGAGCAGTACTTC
TRBJ2-3,14,NA,TRBV28,NA,CASTWGGSTDTQYF,TGTGCCAGCACCTGGGGGGGCAGCACAGATACGCAGTATTTT
TRBJ1-1,14,NA,TRBV9,once,CASSLGTMNTEAFF,TGTGCCAGCAGCCTGGGGACAATGAACACTGAAGCTTTCTTT
TRBJ2-1,16,TRBD2,TRBV4-1,few,CASSQEERGRGNEQFF,TGCGCCAGCAGCCAAGAGGAGCGGGGGCGGGGCAATGAGCAGTTCTTC
TRBJ2-1,17,NA,TRBV6-1,NA,CASSEPPGASVMNEQFF,TGTGCCAGCAGTGAGCCCCCGGGGGCTAGCGTGATGAATGAGCAGTTCTTC
TRBJ2-3,16,TRBD2,TRBV5-1,few,CASSALAGGLTDTQYF,TGCGCCAGCAGCGCATTAGCGGGGGGCCTCACAGATACGCAGTATTTT